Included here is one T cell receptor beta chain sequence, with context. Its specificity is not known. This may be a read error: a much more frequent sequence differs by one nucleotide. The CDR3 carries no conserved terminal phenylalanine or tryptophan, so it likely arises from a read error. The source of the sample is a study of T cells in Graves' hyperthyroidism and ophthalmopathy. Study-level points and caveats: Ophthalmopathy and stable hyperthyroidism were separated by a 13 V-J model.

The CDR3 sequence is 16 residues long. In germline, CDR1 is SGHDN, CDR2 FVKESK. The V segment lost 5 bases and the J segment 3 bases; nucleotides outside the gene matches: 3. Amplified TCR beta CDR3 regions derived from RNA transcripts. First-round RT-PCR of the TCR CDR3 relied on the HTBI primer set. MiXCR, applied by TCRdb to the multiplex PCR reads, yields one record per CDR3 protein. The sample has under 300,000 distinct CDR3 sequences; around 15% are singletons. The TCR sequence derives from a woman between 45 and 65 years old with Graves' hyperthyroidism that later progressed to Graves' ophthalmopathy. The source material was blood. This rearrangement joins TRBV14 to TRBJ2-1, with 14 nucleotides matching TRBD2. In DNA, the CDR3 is TGTGCCAGCAGCGGGGGGACTAGCGGGGGCTACAATGAGCAGTTCCTC. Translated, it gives CASSGGTSGGYNEQFL.